The sequence of this T cell receptor beta chain was determined in a study of T cells in women clearing cervical HPV infection. Study-level background: Donors had HPV16-related CIN3 or worse; 2 had invasive cancer. Only a few women had HLA typing results available. Study-level points and caveats: TRBV6-7 abundance was lower in cases than controls (0.11% versus 0.16%). Cases and controls were distinguished at AUC 0.83 by richness and V genes.

On this clone itself: Its antigen is unknown. The DNA ends 3 residues before the CDR3 does, and the rest of the CDR3 is filled in from the germline J gene.

Produced via immunoSEQ multiplex PCR; TCRdb's table is partial and in-frame only. Found here are around 19,000 clones; the top ten clones hold approximately 5.6%. The CDR3 totals 15 residues. From germline, CDR1 is LNHDA and CDR2 SQIVND (reference sequence). V shed 5 bases and J shed 5 bases, with 18 bases lying between them. Sequenced material: blood buffy coat. This receptor was obtained from a woman between 18 and 70 years old with a cervical HPV16 infection that either progressed to CIN3+ or cleared (not recorded which). This sequence joins TRBV19 and TRBJ2-5; a possible D gene is TRBD2 (7 bases). The sequenced CDR3 bases are TGTGCCAGTAGTCTCCGAGGGGGGGCGCGGGAGACC. Protein sequence: CASSLRGGARET. The complete CDR3 protein is CASSLRGGARETQYF.